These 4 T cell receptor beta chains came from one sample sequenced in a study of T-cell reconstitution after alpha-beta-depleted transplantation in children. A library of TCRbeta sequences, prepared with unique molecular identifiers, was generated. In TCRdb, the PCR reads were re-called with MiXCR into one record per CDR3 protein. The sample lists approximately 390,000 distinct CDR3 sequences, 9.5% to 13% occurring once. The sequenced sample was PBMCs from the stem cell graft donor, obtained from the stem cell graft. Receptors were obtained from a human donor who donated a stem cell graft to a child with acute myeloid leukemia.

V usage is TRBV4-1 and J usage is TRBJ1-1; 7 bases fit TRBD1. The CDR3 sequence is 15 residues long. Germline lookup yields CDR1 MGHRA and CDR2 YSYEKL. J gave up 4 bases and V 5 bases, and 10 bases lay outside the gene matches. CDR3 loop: CASSSIGGGGTEAFF. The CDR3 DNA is TGCGCCAGCAGCTCGATAGGGGGCGGCGGCACTGAAGCTTTCTTT.

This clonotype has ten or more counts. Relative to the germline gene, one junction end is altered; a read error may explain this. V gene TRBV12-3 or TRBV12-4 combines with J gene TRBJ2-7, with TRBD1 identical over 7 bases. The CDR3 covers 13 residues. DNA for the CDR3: TGTGCCAGCACTTTACAGGGGCGAGGGGAGCAGTACTTC. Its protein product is CASTLQGRGEQYF.

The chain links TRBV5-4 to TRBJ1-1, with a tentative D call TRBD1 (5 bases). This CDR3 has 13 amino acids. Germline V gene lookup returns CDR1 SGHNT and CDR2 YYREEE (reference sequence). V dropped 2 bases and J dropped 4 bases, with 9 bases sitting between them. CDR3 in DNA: TGTGCCAGCAGCTTTCCGGGGGGCACTGAAGCTTTCTTT. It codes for CASSFPGGTEAFF. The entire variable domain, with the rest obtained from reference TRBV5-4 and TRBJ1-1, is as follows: ETGVTQSPTHLIKTRGQQVTLRCSSQSGHNTVSWYQQALGQGPQFIFQYYREEENGRGNFPPRFSGLQFPNYSSELNVNALELDDSALYLCASSFPGGTEAFFGQGTRLTVV.

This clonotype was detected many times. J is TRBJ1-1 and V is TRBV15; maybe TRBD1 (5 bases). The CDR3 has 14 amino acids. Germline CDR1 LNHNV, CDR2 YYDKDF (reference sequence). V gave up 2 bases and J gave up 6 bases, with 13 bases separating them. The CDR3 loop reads CATSRFSGVAEAFF. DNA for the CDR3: TGTGCCACCAGCAGATTTTCGGGGGTTGCTGAAGCTTTCTTT. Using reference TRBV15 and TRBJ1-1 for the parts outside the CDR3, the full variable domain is DAMVIQNPRYQVTQFGKPVTLSCSQTLNHNVMYWYQQKSSQAPKLLFHYYDKDFNNEADTPDNFQSRRPNTSFCFLDIRSPGLGDTAMYLCATSRFSGVAEAFFGQGTRLTVV.